A selection of T cell receptor beta chains follows, all from one sample in a study of shared clonotypes between healthy human individuals. This table comes from immunoSEQ multiplex PCR, and its TCRdb copy is limited to in-frame clones, with some not included. The sample has hundreds of thousands of clones; more than 70% are singletons. The sequenced sample consisted of PBMCs. The receptor source for this set is a middle-aged woman in good health. Some clones in this sample may be carry-over from other donors' samples. Each CDR3 is given with its conserved first and last residue. Fields, in order: J gene, V gene, CDR3 length, CDR3 protein.

>TRBJ2-6|TRBV7-7|15
CASSPGISGANVLTF
>TRBJ2-2|TRBV11-3|17
CASSSHGTSGSAGELFF
>TRBJ1-5|TRBV7-2|14
CASSLWGGNQPQHF
>TRBJ2-7|TRBV5-1|17
CASSLGSWTSFSYEQYF
>TRBJ2-3|TRBV7-9|15
CASSPDRGRTDTQYF
>TRBJ2-7|TRBV6-1|14
CASSEGHRPGEQYF
>TRBJ2-2|TRBV30|16
CAWRWASGSIAGELFF
>TRBJ1-2|TRBV6-5|15
CASKIETGGGYGYTF
>TRBJ1-1|TRBV18|15
CASSLGQGSNTEAFF
>TRBJ1-2|TRBV28|15
CASSSGTGINYGYTF
>TRBJ2-2|TRBV30|16
CAWSGYLGQRGGELFF
>TRBJ1-5|TRBV28|14
CASRQDGGNQPQHF
>TRBJ2-7|TRBV28|13
CASSQTGGAEQYF
>TRBJ2-5|TRBV7-9|15
CASSFPTSGEETQYF
>TRBJ2-7|TRBV28|13
CASGGAPTYEQYF
>TRBJ1-1|TRBV11-2|12
CASSLFGGEAFF
>TRBJ1-2|TRBV4-3|15
CASSPGQGGDVGYTF
>TRBJ2-6|TRBV5-4|15
CASSLGAGGANVLTF
>TRBJ2-2|TRBV28|14
CASSLVQDPGELFF
>TRBJ2-7|TRBV27|15
CASSTGTSGRSEQYF
>TRBJ2-7|TRBV6-6|15
CASSYPQGHSYEQYF
>TRBJ2-7|TRBV28|16
CASSPGLAGAGYEQYF
>TRBJ2-3|TRBV2|15
CASSEREAGADTQYF
>TRBJ1-4|TRBV7-8|14
CASSPALGNEKLFF
>TRBJ2-1|TRBV5-1|14
CASSLQGTINEQFF
>TRBJ2-7|TRBV7-9|14
CASSPFGGGGEQYF
>TRBJ2-3|TRBV6-1|15
CASWDSGSVTDTQYF
>TRBJ1-4|TRBV25-1|14
CASLRGGTNEKLFF
>TRBJ2-6|TRBV7-3|16
CASRPGRASGANVLTF
>TRBJ2-1|TRBV7-9|14
CASSIGFGVNEQFF
>TRBJ2-2|TRBV6-5|16
CASSWTLAGVGGELFF
>TRBJ2-7|TRBV5-1|11
CASSSLYEQYF
>TRBJ2-5|TRBV7-2|14
CASSLDTGQETQYF
>TRBJ2-7|TRBV9|15
CASSDGLAGVSEQYF
>TRBJ2-7|TRBV2|16
CASCLQGLAGGSEQYF
>TRBJ2-1|TRBV13|19
CASSATRLAATSSWNEQFF
>TRBJ1-1|TRBV9|15
CASSVGDRVGTEAFF
>TRBJ1-1|TRBV27|11
CASSSKTEAFF
>TRBJ2-2|TRBV7-8|16
CASSLGEGANTGELFF
>TRBJ1-2|TRBV5-4|11
CASSLEGGYTF
>TRBJ2-5|TRBV7-2|15
CASSLAGTAQETQYF